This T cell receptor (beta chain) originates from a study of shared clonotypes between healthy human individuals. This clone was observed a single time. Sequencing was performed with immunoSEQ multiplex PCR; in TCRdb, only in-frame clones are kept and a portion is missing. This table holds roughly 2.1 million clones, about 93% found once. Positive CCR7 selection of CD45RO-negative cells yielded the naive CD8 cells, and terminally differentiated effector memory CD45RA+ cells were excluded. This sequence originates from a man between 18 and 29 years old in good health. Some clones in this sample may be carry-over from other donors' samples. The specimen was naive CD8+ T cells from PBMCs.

The CDR3 spells CASSNFRAGELFF. CDR3 nucleotide sequence: TGTGCCAGCAGCAACTTCCGGGCCGGGGAGCTGTTTTTT. The chain employs TRBV6-1 and TRBJ2-2; D is uncertain. CDR3 size: 13 residues. CDR1 MNHNS and CDR2 SASEGT come from the germline V gene. Trimming took off 6 bases at V and 6 bases at J, with 11 bases between the two ends.